A single sample gave rise to the 25 T cell receptor beta chains below, sequenced in a study of cytomegalovirus exposure and HLA in healthy donors (dated by TCRdb to about 2017). Libraries were made using the immunoSEQ multiplex PCR assay. What TCRdb holds here is the immuneACCESS table cut down to in-frame rearrangements. Part of the clones is not present; checked against another copy, under half of the missing clones reflect an unresolved V gene, and the others are unexplained. A total of over 200,000 clones appear in this sample, around 88% of them only once. The top ten constitute around 3% of the sample. Sample: PBMCs. The receptors derive from a woman in her late teens or twenties in good health and CMV-seronegative.

This chain uses TRBV6-5 with TRBJ2-7; 7 nucleotides agree with TRBD2. Per germline, CDR1 MNHEY and CDR2 SVGAGI. CDR3 size: 15 residues. Trimming removed 8 bases from V and 6 bases from J; junction bases left unmatched: 16. The DNA of the CDR3 is TGTGCCAGCGTAAAGTCCCGGGGAGGGCCGGGCGAGCAGTACTTC. Translating gives CASVKSRGGPGEQYF.

The chain links TRBV7-2 to TRBJ2-5, with 7 bases matching TRBD2. Per the germline V gene, CDR1 is SGHTA and CDR2 is FQGNSA. This CDR3 spans 14 amino acids. V gave up 5 bases and J gave up 7 bases; unmatched junction bases: 10. CDR3 loop: CASSTLGLRGTQYF. Written as DNA, the CDR3 is TGTGCCAGCAGCACCTTGGGACTACGGGGGACCCAGTACTTC.

This chain joins TRBV14 and TRBJ2-5, with D unresolved. V was cut by 1 base and J by 2 bases, with 11 bases left in between. This CDR3 has 15 residues. Germline CDR1 reads SGHDN; CDR2 reads FVKESK. CDR3 nucleotide sequence: TGTGCCAGCAGCCAAGGGAACAGCCTTCAAGAGACCCAGTACTTC. Its translation is CASSQGNSLQETQYF.

J is TRBJ2-1 and V is TRBV27, with TRBD2 matching 10 bases. Unmatched junction bases numbered 4, after V lost 5 bases and J lost 3 bases. In germline, CDR1 is MNHEY, CDR2 SMNVEV (reference sequence). The CDR3 sequence is 15 residues long. Written as DNA, the CDR3 is TGTGCCAGCAGTAGGACTAGCGGAGTCTACAATGAGCAGTTCTTC. Encoded protein: CASSRTSGVYNEQFF.

The chain has TRBV9 and TRBJ2-3, with 7 bases that match TRBD2. J gave up 1 base and V 0 bases, and 5 bases lay outside the gene matches. CDR1 and CDR2 from the germline V gene are SGDLS and YYNGEE. CDR3 length: 16 amino acids. CDR3 bases: TGTGCCAGCAGCGTAGGACTAGCTTTTCGCACAGATACGCAGTATTTT. Translating gives CASSVGLAFRTDTQYF. The full variable domain, completed using reference TRBV9 and TRBJ2-3, is DSGVTQTPKHLITATGQRVTLRCSPRSGDLSVYWYQQSLDQGLQFLIQYYNGEERAKGNILERFSAQQFPDLHSELNLSSLELGDSALYFCASSVGLAFRTDTQYFGPGTRLTVL.

This clone was seen only a few times. The CDR3: CASSVEGSAVEQYF. CDR3 DNA: TGTGCCAGCAGTGTAGAGGGAAGCGCAGTCGAGCAGTACTTC. The chain has TRBV2 and TRBJ2-7; D possibly corresponds to TRBD2 (5 bases). The CDR3 spans 14 residues. The germline V and J ends were trimmed by 4 bases and 6 bases, with 16 bases remaining between them. Germline V CDR1 and CDR2: SNHLY, FYNNEI.

The CDR3 bases are TGTGCCAGCAGTTTTGGTTTTGCTACCGCTTCATTCTATGGCTACACCTTC. It translates to CASSFGFATASFYGYTF. The chain couples TRBV27 to TRBJ1-2; D remains unclear. Trimming cost V 3 bases and J 4 bases, with 21 bases left between them. The CDR3 is 17 residues long. The germline V gene encodes CDR1 MNHEY and CDR2 SMNVEV (reference sequence).

The CDR3 coding sequence is TGTGCCAGCAGCTTACAAACTGCGACCCAGTACTTC. The encoded protein is CASSLQTATQYF. This chain connects TRBV7-9 to TRBJ2-5; no definite D call. Looked up from germline, CDR1 is SEHNR and CDR2 is FQNEAQ (reference sequence). With 2 bases removed from V and 7 bases from J, the gap between germline ends came to 8 bases. The CDR3 covers 12 residues.

This sequence joins TRBV9 and TRBJ2-2; D call uncertain. The germline V gene encodes CDR1 SGDLS and CDR2 YYNGEE. The CDR3 spans 15 residues. The V end was cut by 4 bases, the J end by 1 base, with 11 bases between. Written as DNA, the CDR3 is TGTGCCAGCAGCCACGAGGCGGTGAACACCGGGGAGCTGTTTTTT. This codes for CASSHEAVNTGELFF. Full variable domain (missing parts from reference TRBV9 and TRBJ2-2): DSGVTQTPKHLITATGQRVTLRCSPRSGDLSVYWYQQSLDQGLQFLIQYYNGEERAKGNILERFSAQQFPDLHSELNLSSLELGDSALYFCASSHEAVNTGELFFGEGSRLTVL.

This chain uses TRBV4-1 with TRBJ2-1; 10 bases agree with TRBD2. V gave up 1 base and J gave up 2 bases; unmatched junction bases: 11. The germline V gene has CDR1 MGHRA and CDR2 YSYEKL. The CDR3 consists of 19 residues. CDR3 DNA sequence: TGCGCCAGCAGCCAAGCCGGCCTAGCGGGAGCGGGCCCCTACAATGAGCAGTTCTTC. Translating it yields CASSQAGLAGAGPYNEQFF.

This sequence joins TRBV28 and TRBJ1-2; 7 bases fit TRBD1. The trim removed 5 bases at V and 4 bases at J, leaving 4 bases unmatched. The CDR3 has 13 amino acids. From germline, CDR1 is MDHEN and CDR2 SYDVKM. The CDR3 coding sequence is TGTGCCAGCAGTCCTACAGGGGTCTATGGCTACACCTTC. Residues: CASSPTGVYGYTF.

J is TRBJ1-1 and V is TRBV6-1; D unresolved. Germline CDR1 reads MNHNS; CDR2 reads SASEGT. Trimming stripped 6 bases from V and 2 bases from J, with 10 bases between. There are 13 residues in the CDR3. The chain's CDR3 is CASRRLINTEAFF. Written as DNA, the CDR3 is TGTGCCAGCAGAAGACTGATCAACACTGAAGCTTTCTTT.

For the CDR3, the DNA is TGCGCCAGCAGCCAACGGGGGGGAGGAGGGGCCCTAAACACCGGGGAGCTGTTTTTT. It is translated as CASSQRGGGGALNTGELFF. V is TRBV4-1 and J is TRBJ2-2, with 8 bases aligning to TRBD2. The J segment lost 2 bases and the V segment lost 2 bases, leaving 13 bases of the junction unmatched. The CDR3 runs to 19 residues. Germline V gives CDR1 MGHRA, CDR2 YSYEKL.

This clone is a singleton in its sample. The chain carries TRBV27 and TRBJ2-1, with 7 bases identical to TRBD1. CDR1 and CDR2 (germline): MNHEY, SMNVEV (reference sequence). CDR3 length: 15 amino acids. V shed 3 bases, J shed 6 bases, and the junction held 8 bases outside the gene matches. The CDR3 sequence: CASSFQGGTGNEQFF. The CDR3, as DNA: TGTGCCAGCAGTTTCCAAGGGGGCACAGGCAATGAGCAGTTCTTC.

V usage is TRBV15 and J usage is TRBJ2-7, with a weak D call TRBD1 (7 bases). From germline, CDR1 is LNHNV and CDR2 YYDKDF (reference sequence). Trimming removed 1 base at V and 3 bases at J, with 10 bases between. This CDR3 spans 14 amino acids. The DNA of the CDR3 is TGTGCCACCAGCAGAGGACAGGGAGGCTACGAGCAGTACTTC. Amino acid sequence: CATSRGQGGYEQYF.

The CDR3 loop reads CASSGTSGRSYEQYF. The CDR3 DNA is TGTGCCAGCAGCGGGACTAGCGGGAGATCCTACGAGCAGTACTTC. The chain couples TRBV7-8 to TRBJ2-7; 14 bases match TRBD2. The CDR3 spans 15 residues. J lost 1 base, V lost 5 bases, and 1 base had no gene match. Germline CDR1 reads SGHVS; CDR2 reads FQNEAQ.

This clone was counted only a few times. The J gene is TRBJ1-1, the V gene TRBV7-9, with D hard to call. With 1 base removed from V and 7 bases from J, the gap between germline ends came to 16 bases. The germline gives CDR1 SEHNR, CDR2 FQNEAQ (reference sequence). The CDR3 extends over 15 amino acids. CDR3 protein: CASSLGGPKTLEAFF. As DNA, the CDR3 is TGTGCCAGCAGCTTAGGAGGGCCCAAAACCCTTGAAGCTTTCTTT.

The rearrangement joins TRBV9 to TRBJ1-1; TRBD1 is a possible D gene (6 bases). The CDR3 contains 15 residues. V lost 0 bases, J lost 3 bases, and 12 bases lay in between. Germline CDR1 is SGDLS and CDR2 is YYNGEE. CDR3 in DNA: TGTGCCAGCAGCGTAGACGGGGGGCCGTACACTGAAGCTTTCTTT. Its protein product is CASSVDGGPYTEAFF.

The rearrangement uses TRBV28 and TRBJ1-5; the D is unclear. CDR3 length: 14 residues. V lost 3 bases to trimming and J lost 3 bases, with 9 bases between them. CDR1 MDHEN and CDR2 SYDVKM come from the germline V gene. The CDR3 region has the DNA TGTGCCAGCAGTTTGGGTAGACTCAATCAGCCCCAGCATTTT. This gives the protein CASSLGRLNQPQHF.

V gene TRBV27 combines with J gene TRBJ2-1; the match to TRBD2 covers 11 bases. With V trimmed by 5 bases and J by 4 bases, 7 bases remained unmatched. The CDR3 totals 16 residues. Germline values: CDR1 MNHEY, CDR2 SMNVEV (reference sequence). This chain's CDR3 is CASSILAGGPYNEQFF. As DNA, the CDR3 is TGTGCCAGCAGTATCCTAGCGGGAGGCCCTTACAATGAGCAGTTCTTC.

This chain's CDR3 is CARSKCPIGTGVYEQFF. The CDR3 region has the DNA TGTGCCAGAAGCAAATGCCCCATTGGGACAGGAGTTTACGAGCAGTTCTTC. V and J are TRBV5-3 and TRBJ2-1; 8 nucleotides agree with TRBD1. TRBV5-3 is placed among ORFs of uncertain function. J was trimmed by 10 bases and V by 4 bases; bases with no gene match: 19. This CDR3 has 17 residues.

This rearrangement joins TRBV27 to TRBJ1-2; 7 nucleotides align to TRBD1. This CDR3 has 13 residues. Germline CDR1 and CDR2: MNHEY and SMNVEV (reference sequence). The junction had 4 bases not matched to a gene; V was cut back by 4 bases and J by 5 bases. The CDR3 is CASSSRDSYGYTF. CDR3 in DNA: TGTGCCAGCAGTTCCCGGGACAGTTATGGCTACACCTTC.

The chain employs TRBV15 and TRBJ1-1; the D gene is possibly TRBD1 (5 bases). Germline V gene data show CDR1 as LNHNV and CDR2 as YYDKDF (reference sequence). V lost 0 bases, J lost 4 bases, and 12 bases lay in between. CDR3 size: 15 residues. The DNA for the CDR3 is TGTGCCACCAGCAGAGATGTCCAGGGAGGCACTGAAGCTTTCTTT. It specifies CATSRDVQGGTEAFF.

The gene calls are TRBV18 and TRBJ2-7; D remains ambiguous. CDR1 is KGHSH and CDR2 is LQKENI in the germline V gene. V was pared by 3 bases and J by 3 bases, with 15 bases between. CDR3 size: 15 residues. The CDR3 coding sequence is TGTGCCAGCTCACCGGGTAGCCCAGAAATCTACGAGCAGTACTTC. Its protein is CASSPGSPEIYEQYF.

This clone was observed once. The J gene is TRBJ2-7, the V gene TRBV30; TRBD1 matches at 8 bases. There are 16 residues in the CDR3. The germline gives CDR1 GTSNPN, CDR2 SVGIG (reference sequence). Trimming at V came to 1 base and at J to 4 bases, leaving 12 bases not matched to a gene. CDR3 coding DNA: TGTGCCTGGAGTGGACCCCCAGGGGGCGGTTCTTACGAGCAGTACTTC. Translation gives CAWSGPPGGGSYEQYF.